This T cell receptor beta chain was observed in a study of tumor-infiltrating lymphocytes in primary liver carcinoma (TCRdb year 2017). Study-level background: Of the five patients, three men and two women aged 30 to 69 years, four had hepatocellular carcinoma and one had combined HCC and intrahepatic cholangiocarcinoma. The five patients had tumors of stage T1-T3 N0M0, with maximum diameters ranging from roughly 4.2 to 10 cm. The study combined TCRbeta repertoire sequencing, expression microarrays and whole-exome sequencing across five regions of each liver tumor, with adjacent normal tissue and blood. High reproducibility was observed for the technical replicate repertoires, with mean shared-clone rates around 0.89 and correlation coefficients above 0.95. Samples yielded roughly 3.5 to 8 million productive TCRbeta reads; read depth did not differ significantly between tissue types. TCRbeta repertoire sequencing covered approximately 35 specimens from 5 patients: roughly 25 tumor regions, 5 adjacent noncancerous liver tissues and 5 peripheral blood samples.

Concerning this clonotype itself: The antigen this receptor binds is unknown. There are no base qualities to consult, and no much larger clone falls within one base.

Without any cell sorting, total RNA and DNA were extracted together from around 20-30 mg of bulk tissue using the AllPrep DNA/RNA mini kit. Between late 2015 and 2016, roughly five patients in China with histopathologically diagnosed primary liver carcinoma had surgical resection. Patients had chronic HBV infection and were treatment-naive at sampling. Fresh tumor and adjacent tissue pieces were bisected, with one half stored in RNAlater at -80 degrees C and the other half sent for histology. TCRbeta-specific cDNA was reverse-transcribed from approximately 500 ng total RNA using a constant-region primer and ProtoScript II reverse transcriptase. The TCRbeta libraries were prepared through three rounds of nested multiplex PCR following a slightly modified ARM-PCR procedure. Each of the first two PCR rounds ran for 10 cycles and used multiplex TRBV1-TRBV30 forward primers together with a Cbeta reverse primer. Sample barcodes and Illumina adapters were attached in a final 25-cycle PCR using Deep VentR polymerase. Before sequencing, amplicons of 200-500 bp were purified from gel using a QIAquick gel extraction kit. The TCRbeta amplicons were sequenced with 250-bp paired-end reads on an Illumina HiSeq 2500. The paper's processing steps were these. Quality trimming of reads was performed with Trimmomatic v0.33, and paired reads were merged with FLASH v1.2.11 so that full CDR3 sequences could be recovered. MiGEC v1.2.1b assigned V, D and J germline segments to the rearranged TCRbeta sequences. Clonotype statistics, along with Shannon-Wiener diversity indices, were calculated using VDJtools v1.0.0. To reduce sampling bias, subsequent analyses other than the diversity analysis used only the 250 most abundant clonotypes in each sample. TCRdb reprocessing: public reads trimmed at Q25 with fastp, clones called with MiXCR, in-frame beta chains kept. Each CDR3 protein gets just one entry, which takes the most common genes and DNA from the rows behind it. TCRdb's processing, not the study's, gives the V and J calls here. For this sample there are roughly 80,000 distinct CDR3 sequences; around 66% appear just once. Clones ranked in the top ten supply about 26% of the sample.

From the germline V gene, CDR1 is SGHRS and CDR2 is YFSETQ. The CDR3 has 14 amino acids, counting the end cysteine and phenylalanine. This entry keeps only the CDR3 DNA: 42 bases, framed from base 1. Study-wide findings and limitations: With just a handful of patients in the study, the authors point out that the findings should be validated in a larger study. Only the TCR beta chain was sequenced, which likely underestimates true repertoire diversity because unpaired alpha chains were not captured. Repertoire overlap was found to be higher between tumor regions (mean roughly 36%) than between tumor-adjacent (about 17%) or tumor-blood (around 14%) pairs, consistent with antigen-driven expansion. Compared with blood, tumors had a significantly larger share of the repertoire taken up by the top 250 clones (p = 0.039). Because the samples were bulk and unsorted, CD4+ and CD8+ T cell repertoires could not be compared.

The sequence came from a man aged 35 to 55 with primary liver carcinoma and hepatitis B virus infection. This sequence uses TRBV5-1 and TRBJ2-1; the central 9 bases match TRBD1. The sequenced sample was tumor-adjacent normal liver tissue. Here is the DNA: TGCATCAGCAGCGGTGGACAGGGGAGCAATGAGCAGTTCTTC. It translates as CISSGGQGSNEQFF. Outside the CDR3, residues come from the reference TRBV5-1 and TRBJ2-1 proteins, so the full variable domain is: KAGVTQTPRYLIKTRGQQVTLSCSPISGHRSVSWYQQTPGQGLQFLFEYFSETQRNKGNFPGRFSGRQFSNSRSEMNVSTLELGDSALYLCISSGGQGSNEQFFGPGTRLTVL.